This passage covers 29 T cell receptor beta chains from one sample sequenced in a study of blood T cell repertoires in COVID-19. Data came from immunoSEQ multiplex PCR; TCRdb stores just in-frame clones and leaves some out. The top ten clones hold roughly 3.9% of a sample with 90,000 to 150,000 clones, more than 75% of them seen once. Sequencing input: peripheral blood. The receptors here all came from a man in his sixties with acute or convalescent COVID-19.

V usage is TRBV28 and J usage is TRBJ2-3; 11 bases map to TRBD2. Losses at the gene ends were 8 bases for V and 3 bases for J; bases not matched to a gene: 10. This CDR3 is 16 amino acids long. Per the germline V gene, CDR1 is MDHEN and CDR2 is SYDVKM. CDR3 loop: CASSGTSGVETDTQYF. CDR3 in DNA: TGTGCCAGCTCGGGGACTAGCGGAGTGGAGACAGATACGCAGTATTTT.

This clone showed up just a few times. J is TRBJ2-7 and V is TRBV28; 10 nucleotides match TRBD2. V dropped 2 bases and J dropped 3; count of bases not matched to a gene: 7. Looked up from germline, CDR1 is MDHEN and CDR2 is SYDVKM. The CDR3 length is 16 residues. In nucleotides, the CDR3 is TGTGCCAGCAGTTTAGGAGGCGGACTAGCGGTCTACGAGCAGTACTTC. Encoded protein: CASSLGGGLAVYEQYF.

The CDR3 sequence: CASSGSRGGHNEQFF. The CDR3 DNA reads as TGTGCCAGCAGTGGTTCCAGGGGAGGGCACAATGAGCAGTTCTTC. The chain links TRBV28 to TRBJ2-1; a possible D gene is TRBD2 (7 bases). The CDR3 has 15 residues. V was shortened by 5 bases and J by 5 bases, with 16 bases between the two germline ends. CDR1 and CDR2 from the germline V gene are MDHEN and SYDVKM.

This clone was counted a few times. The CDR3, as DNA: TGTGCCAGCAGCCAAGAGGAGGGGAGGGCCAAAGCAGATACGCAGTATTTT. Translation gives CASSQEEGRAKADTQYF. V gene TRBV3-1 (or the pseudogene TRBV3-2) combines with J gene TRBJ2-3; 7 positions match TRBD2. The germline CDR1 and CDR2 sequences are LGHDT and YNNKEL (reference sequence). Losses at the gene ends were 0 bases for V and 4 bases for J; bases not matched to a gene: 10. The CDR3 runs 17 residues.

This clone was seen once. The chain has TRBV28 and TRBJ1-4; 9 bases align to TRBD1. The CDR3 has 15 residues. Looked up from germline, CDR1 is MDHEN and CDR2 is SYDVKM. Germline trimming cut 5 bases from V and 6 bases from J; bases unmatched to any gene: 7. The chain's CDR3 is CASSRSGQGDEKLFF. Here the CDR3 DNA reads TGTGCCAGCAGTCGCTCGGGACAGGGAGATGAAAAACTGTTTTTT.

V and J are TRBV9 and TRBJ1-1, with 7 bases lining up with TRBD1. The ends lost 3 bases at V and 4 bases at J; junction bases unmatched: 6. The CDR3 loop spans 14 amino acids. The germline V gene encodes CDR1 SGDLS and CDR2 YYNGEE. CDR3 nucleotides: TGTGCCAGCAGCGGACCTACAGGGGTCACTGAAGCTTTCTTT. Translation: CASSGPTGVTEAFF.

This rearrangement joins TRBV11-2 to TRBJ1-4, with 7 bases fitting TRBD1. The CDR3 has 16 residues. Germline CDR1 and CDR2: SGHAT and FQNNGV. V lost 5 bases to trimming and J lost 7 bases; unmatched junction nucleotides: 13. CDR3 sequence reads: CASSATIDRVGEKLFF. The CDR3 DNA sequence: TGTGCCAGCAGCGCTACCATAGACAGGGTTGGTGAAAAACTGTTTTTT.

The V call is TRBV28, the J call TRBJ2-1, with TRBD1 matching 8 bases. From germline, CDR1 is MDHEN and CDR2 SYDVKM. Trimming removed 6 bases from V and 5 bases from J; junction bases left unmatched: 6. This CDR3 region has 14 residues. CDR3 DNA: TGTGCCAGCAGCCCGGGACAGGTTAACAATGAGCAGTTCTTC. It yields the protein CASSPGQVNNEQFF.

The V call is TRBV7-9, the J call TRBJ1-1; D gene unclear. This CDR3 comprises 14 residues. Trimming shortened V by 5 bases and J by 0 bases, and 10 bases separated the two germline ends. Germline CDR1 is SEHNR and CDR2 is FQNEAQ (reference sequence). The chain's CDR3 is CASSPGKMNTEAFF. The CDR3 DNA is TGTGCCAGCAGCCCCGGGAAGATGAACACTGAAGCTTTCTTT. The complete variable domain, with remaining parts taken from reference TRBV7-9 and TRBJ1-1, reads DTGVSQNPRHKITKRGQNVTFRCDPISEHNRLYWYRQTLGQGPEFLTYFQNEAQLEKSRLLSDRFSAERPKGSFSTLEIQRTEQGDSAMYLCASSPGKMNTEAFFGQGTRLTVV.

The chain links TRBV7-2 to TRBJ1-5; 9 bases line up with TRBD1. Trimming removed 5 bases from V and 0 bases from J; junction bases left unmatched: 11. Germline CDR1 SGHTA, CDR2 FQGNSA. CDR3 length: 18 amino acids. CDR3 loop: CASSRGTGRIYSNQPQHF. The CDR3 DNA follows: TGTGCCAGCAGCCGGGGGACAGGGCGAATTTATAGCAATCAGCCCCAGCATTTT. Full variable domain (remainder filled in from reference TRBV7-2 and TRBJ1-5): GAGVSQSPSNKVTEKGKDVELRCDPISGHTALYWYRQSLGQGLEFLIYFQGNSAPDKSGLPSDRFSAERTGGSVSTLTIQRTQQEDSAVYLCASSRGTGRIYSNQPQHFGDGTRLSIL.

The J gene is TRBJ2-7, the V gene TRBV28; possible D gene TRBD1, 6 bases. V was cut by 5 bases and J by 4 bases, with 18 bases left in between. This CDR3 contains 15 residues. Germline lookup yields CDR1 MDHEN and CDR2 SYDVKM. The CDR3 protein is CASSNPGVRAYEQYF. The CDR3 DNA sequence: TGTGCCAGCAGTAATCCAGGGGTGAGGGCTTACGAGCAGTACTTC.

V gene TRBV19 combines with J gene TRBJ2-7, with D tentatively TRBD1 (6 bases). The CDR3 length is 15 residues. In germline, CDR1 is LNHDA, CDR2 SQIVND (reference sequence). V was pared by 6 bases and J by 2 bases, with 17 bases between. The CDR3 bases are TGTGCCAGTAGGCAACAGGGCATCGGGACCTACGAGCAGTACTTC. Amino acid sequence: CASRQQGIGTYEQYF.

The chain employs TRBV29-1 and TRBJ1-1, with 8 bases matching TRBD1. Trimming took 3 bases from V and 7 from J; bases not matched to a gene: 13. CDR1 is SQVTM, CDR2 ANQGSEA, per germline. This CDR3 has 15 residues. The CDR3 reads CSVDRGQGRLGEAFF. The CDR3 nucleotides read TGCAGCGTTGACAGAGGACAGGGAAGGTTGGGTGAAGCTTTCTTT.

The chain has TRBV4-3 and TRBJ1-4; 10 positions match TRBD1. The germline V gene encodes CDR1 LGHNA and CDR2 YSLEER. V lost 3 bases, J lost 4 bases, and 5 bases stayed unmatched. The CDR3 spans 16 residues. The CDR3 coding sequence is TGCGCCAGCAGCCAGCCCGGACAGGGGGATAATGAAAAACTGTTTTTT. The encoded protein is CASSQPGQGDNEKLFF.

This sequence joins TRBV30 and TRBJ2-7; tentatively, D is TRBD1 (6 bases). Trimming pared 2 bases from V and 3 bases from J, leaving 8 bases between. The CDR3 spans 12 residues. CDR1 is GTSNPN, CDR2 SVGIG, per germline (reference sequence). The CDR3 is CAWSTGIYEQYF. The CDR3 region has the DNA TGTGCCTGGAGTACAGGGATCTACGAGCAGTACTTC.

The chain recombines TRBV6-1 with TRBJ2-7; D is possibly TRBD2 (6 bases). The ends were cut back, 3 bases at V and 2 bases at J, with 14 bases in the middle. The germline gives CDR1 MNHNS, CDR2 SASEGT. The CDR3 is 15 amino acids. CDR3 nucleotides: TGTGCCAGCAGTGAGGGGCGGGGAAGGACCTACGAGCAGTACTTC. Its translation is CASSEGRGRTYEQYF.

V is TRBV7-2 and J is TRBJ1-6; no clear D gene. CDR3 length: 14 residues. Trimming stripped 1 base from V and 10 bases from J, with 11 bases between. Per germline, CDR1 SGHTA and CDR2 FQGNSA. CDR3 sequence: CASSLEAARSPLHF. CDR3 nucleotides: TGTGCCAGCAGCTTAGAGGCAGCGAGATCACCCCTCCACTTT.

The CDR3 sequence: CASSPTKRDRSYEQYF. CDR3 coding DNA: TGTGCCAGCAGCCCGACCAAACGGGACAGGTCCTACGAGCAGTACTTC. V gene TRBV3-1 (or the pseudogene TRBV3-2) combines with J gene TRBJ2-7; 8 nucleotides agree with TRBD1. The trim removed 4 bases at V and 1 base at J, leaving 9 bases unmatched. Germline CDR1 LGHDT, CDR2 YNNKEL (reference sequence). This CDR3 spans 16 amino acids.

This clone was seen more than once but under ten times. The V and J genes are TRBV7-8 and TRBJ2-3, with a weak D call TRBD2 (5 bases). The CDR3 is 15 residues long. With 5 bases removed from V and 0 bases from J, the gap between germline ends came to 12 bases. Germline V gene sequence: CDR1 SGHVS, CDR2 FQNEAQ. The CDR3: CASSLTPGSTDTQYF. The CDR3 DNA sequence: TGTGCCAGCAGCCTCACTCCGGGGAGCACAGATACGCAGTATTTT.

This chain links TRBV19 with TRBJ2-5, with 15 bases aligning to TRBD2. V lost 5 bases to trimming and J lost 5 bases; unmatched junction nucleotides: 0. Germline loops: CDR1 LNHDA, CDR2 SQIVND (reference sequence). This CDR3 is 14 amino acids long. The CDR3 loop reads CASSGTSGGETQYF. The CDR3 DNA sequence: TGTGCCAGTAGTGGGACTAGCGGGGGGGAGACCCAGTACTTC.

The rearrangement joins TRBV13 to TRBJ2-4; 8 positions match TRBD1. Unmatched junction bases numbered 8, after V lost 5 bases and J lost 8 bases. This CDR3 has 14 residues. Looked up from germline, CDR1 is PRHDT and CDR2 is FYEKMQ (reference sequence). CDR3 sequence (DNA): TGTGCCAGCAGCCAAGGACAGGGACTGGACATTCAGTACTTC. Encoded protein: CASSQGQGLDIQYF.

This chain joins TRBV12-3 or TRBV12-4 and TRBJ1-5, with 7 nucleotides matching TRBD1. Trimming at V came to 8 bases and at J to 1 base, leaving 2 bases not matched to a gene. There are 13 residues in the CDR3. The chain's CDR3 is CASSTGSNQPQHF. The CDR3 nucleotides are TGTGCCAGCTCGACAGGGAGCAATCAGCCCCAGCATTTT.

DNA for the CDR3: TGCGCCAGCAGCACGGGACTGGAACCCTACGAGCAGTACTTC. Its protein is CASSTGLEPYEQYF. This rearrangement joins TRBV5-1 to TRBJ2-7, with D perhaps matching TRBD2 (6 bases). The CDR3 runs 14 residues. Trimming removed 4 bases at V and 2 bases at J, with 13 bases between. In germline, CDR1 is SGHRS, CDR2 YFSETQ.

This clone was counted a few times. The rearrangement joins TRBV6-1 to TRBJ1-2; D is ambiguous. Germline V gene lookup returns CDR1 MNHNS and CDR2 SASEGT. The CDR3 totals 12 residues. V lost 3 bases and J lost 2, with 4 bases in between. Here the CDR3 DNA reads TGTGCCAGCAGTGAGACAAACTATGGCTACACCTTC. It codes for CASSETNYGYTF.

This rearrangement joins TRBV28 to TRBJ1-3; D call uncertain. CDR1 and CDR2 from the germline V gene are MDHEN and SYDVKM. The V and J ends lost 1 base and 7 bases respectively, with 5 bases between them. The CDR3 totals 12 residues. The CDR3 DNA reads TGTGCCAGCAGTTTATTGGAGAACACCATATATTTT. Translating it yields CASSLLENTIYF.

J is TRBJ2-2 and V is TRBV27; D possibly uses TRBD1 or TRBD2 (9 bases each). CDR3 length: 20 amino acids. Trimming left V 10 bases short and J 4 bases short, with 34 bases between. Germline V gene sequence: CDR1 MNHEY, CDR2 SMNVEV (reference sequence). This CDR3 reads CATTAGQGGRGGRATGELFF. Here the CDR3 DNA reads TGTGCCACCACCGCGGGACAGGGAGGGAGAGGCGGGAGGGCCACCGGGGAGCTGTTTTTT.

In this sample, this clone turned up a few times. The rearrangement links TRBV5-1 to TRBJ1-3; a weak D match, TRBD1 (5 bases). Trimming took off 2 bases at V and 0 bases at J, with 12 bases between the two ends. Per the germline V gene, CDR1 is SGHRS and CDR2 is YFSETQ. The CDR3 extends over 16 amino acids. For the CDR3, the DNA is TGCGCCAGCAGCTTTGACGGGACTGGCTCTGGAAACACCATATATTTT. This translates into CASSFDGTGSGNTIYF.

The chain has TRBV15 and TRBJ2-7; D perhaps matches TRBD1 (5 bases). Trimming removed 0 bases from V and 6 bases from J, with 9 bases in between. The germline CDR1 and CDR2 sequences are LNHNV and YYDKDF (reference sequence). The CDR3 is made up of 13 amino acids. The CDR3 coding sequence is TGTGCCACCAGCAGAGATCAGGGTTCCGAGCAGTACTTC. As protein: CATSRDQGSEQYF.

This clone was detected only once. The V and J genes are TRBV15 and TRBJ1-6, with D unclear. This CDR3 has 16 residues. Germline CDR1 and CDR2: LNHNV and YYDKDF (reference sequence). V was cut by 6 bases and J by 5 bases, with 17 bases left in between. CDR3 in amino acids: CATRNVGRVHNSPLHF. For the CDR3, the DNA is TGTGCCACCAGGAATGTGGGGAGGGTTCATAATTCACCCCTCCACTTT.